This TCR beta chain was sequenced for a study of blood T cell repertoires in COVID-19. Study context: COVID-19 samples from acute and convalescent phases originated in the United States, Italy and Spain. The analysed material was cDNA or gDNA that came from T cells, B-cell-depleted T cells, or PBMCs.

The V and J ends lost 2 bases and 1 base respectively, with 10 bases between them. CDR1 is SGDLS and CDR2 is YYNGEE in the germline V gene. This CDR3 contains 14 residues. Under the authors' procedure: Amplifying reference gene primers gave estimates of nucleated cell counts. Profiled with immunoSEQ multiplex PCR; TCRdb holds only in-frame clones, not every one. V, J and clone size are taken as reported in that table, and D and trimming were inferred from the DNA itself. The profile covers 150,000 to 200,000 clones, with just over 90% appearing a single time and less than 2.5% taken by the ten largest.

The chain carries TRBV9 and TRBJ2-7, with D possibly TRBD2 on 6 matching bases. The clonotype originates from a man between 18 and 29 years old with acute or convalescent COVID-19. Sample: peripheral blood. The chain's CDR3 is CASSVSTSSYEQYF. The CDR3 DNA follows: TGTGCCAGCAGCGTCTCGACTAGTTCCTACGAGCAGTACTTC.